Listed below are T cell receptor beta chains from one sample, sequenced in a study of molecular identifiers for immune sequencing clone quantification. One entry per CDR3 protein, called by TCRdb with MiXCR from the PCR reads. The repertoire holds about 320,000 distinct CDR3 sequences, around 21% seen once, with approximately 0.8% in the top ten. Sequenced input: naive CD8+ T cells from blood, with Jurkat cell RNA spiked in. All receptors come from a human donor in good health. Some libraries in this study had Jurkat cell RNA spiked in. CDR3s include the opening cysteine and the closing phenylalanine or tryptophan. D genes are given only for firm matches. Clone size, where shown, is once, few, many, or a class for clones that have expanded.

TGTGCCAGCAGCTTAGTGTACCGAGGACTAGCGGCCTACAATGAGCAGTTCTTC	CASSLVYRGLAAYNEQFF	TRBD2	TRBV11-2	TRBJ2-1	NA
TGTGCCAGCAGTTTGTGGCAGGGGGCCCAGCCCCAGCATTTT	CASSLWQGAQPQHF	TRBD1	TRBV28	TRBJ1-5	many
TGTGCCAGCAGCCAAGATCCGGACAATGAGCAGTTCTTC	CASSQDPDNEQFF	NA	TRBV4-2	TRBJ2-1	many
TGCGCCAGCAGTGTCGGCGGGGGTTATAGCACAGATACGCAGTATTTT	CASSVGGGYSTDTQYF	TRBD2	TRBV10-1	TRBJ2-3	few
TGTGCCAGCAGCGTCGACGGCGACACTGAAGCTTTCTTT	CASSVDGDTEAFF	NA	TRBV27	TRBJ1-1	many
TGCAGCGTTACCCCCGGGACAGGGGTTGTCGAGACCCAGTACTTC	CSVTPGTGVVETQYF	TRBD1	TRBV29-1	TRBJ2-5	many
TGTGCCAGCAGTTTATGGGGGATCGGCACCGGGGAGCTGTTTTTT	CASSLWGIGTGELFF	NA	TRBV28	TRBJ2-2	many
TGTGCCAGCAGCTTCACAGGGTTAGGCGGGGAGCTGTTTTTT	CASSFTGLGGELFF	NA	TRBV7-3	TRBJ2-2	many
TGTGCCAGCAGCTTCGGGGATCACGAGCAGTACTTC	CASSFGDHEQYF	NA	TRBV7-6	TRBJ2-7	NA
TGTGCCAGCAGCTTAGGCCCGGGACAGGCCTACGAGCAGTACTTC	CASSLGPGQAYEQYF	TRBD1	TRBV13	TRBJ2-7	many